Listed here is a single T cell receptor (beta chain). As processed by the authors: Amplifying reference gene primers gave estimates of nucleated cell counts. TCRdb keeps only in-frame clones here, not all; method: immunoSEQ multiplex PCR. That table furnishes V, J and clone size, whereas the DNA furnished D and trimming. Of about 310,000 clones in the sample, over 75% were seen once. The sample is drawn from a study of blood T cell repertoires in COVID-19. Study overall: The United States, Italy and Spain provided the acute and convalescent COVID-19 samples. In each case, the material was cDNA or gDNA derived from T cells, B-cell-depleted T cells, or PBMCs.

Germline lookup yields CDR1 SQVTM and CDR2 ANQGSEA. J lost 6 bases, V lost 6 bases, and 7 bases had no gene match. The length of the CDR3 is 13 residues. This TCR was recovered from a man aged 45-65 years with active or convalescent COVID-19. The sample was peripheral blood. This chain joins TRBV29-1 and TRBJ1-1, with 10 bases identical to TRBD1. The CDR3 nucleotides are TGCAGCGTCAAAAGGACAGGGGGGGCTGAAGCTTTCTTT. It yields the protein CSVKRTGGAEAFF. Full variable domain (rest looked up from reference TRBV29-1 and TRBJ1-1): SAVISQKPSRDICQRGTSLTIQCQVDSQVTMMFWYRQQPGQSLTLIATANQGSEATYESGFVIDKFPISRPNLTFSTLTVSNMSPEDSSIYLCSVKRTGGAEAFFGQGTRLTVV.